One sample yielded the 16 T cell receptor beta chains listed below, sequenced in a study of CXCR3-negative and CXCR3-positive naive CD8 T cells. UMI-tagged TRB cDNA libraries were built via 5' RACE. TCRdb re-called the 5' RACE reads and shows each CDR3 protein once, DNA omitted. The sample has nearly 110,000 distinct CDR3 sequences, and its top ten clones hold more than 0.3%. Study results and limitations: Naive cells with CXCR3 showed TRB CDR3s that were more hydrophobic than those in CXCR3-negative naive cells.

No antigen has been identified for these receptors. Input material: naive CXCR3+ CD8+ T cells from blood. The subset: CD45RO-CCR7+CD27+CD95- naive CD8+ T cells expressing CXCR3 (TNR3+). The origin of the receptors is a human donor in good health. Some clones in this sample may be carry-over from other donors' samples.

This chain connects TRBV12-3 or TRBV12-4 to TRBJ1-1; no DNA is available, so the TRBD1 call from TCRdb remains unchecked. This CDR3 contains 15 residues. CDR3 in amino acids: CASSPGQGKNTEAFF.

The chain is built from TRBV20-1 and TRBJ2-7; the TCRdb call, TRBD1, lacks DNA for checking. The CDR3 is made up of 15 amino acids. CDR1 is DFQATT, CDR2 SNEGSKA, per germline (reference sequence). Here the CDR3 reads CSARDFSEGRYEQYF.

V and J are TRBV9 and TRBJ2-7; without DNA, the TCRdb call of TRBD1 cannot be checked. CDR3 length equals 14 residues. Germline lookup yields CDR1 SGDLS and CDR2 YYNGEE. The CDR3 region is CASSARTGSHERYF.

The V gene is TRBV29-1, the J gene TRBJ1-3. CDR3 length: 14 residues. From germline, CDR1 is SQVTM and CDR2 ANQGSEA. The CDR3: CSVETPSLGNTIYF.

The chain uses TRBV15 and TRBJ2-1; checking the TCRdb D call of TRBD2 is not possible without DNA. This CDR3 comprises 16 residues. Germline V gene sequence: CDR1 LNHNV, CDR2 YYDKDF (reference sequence). The CDR3: CATSIFRLAGGYEQFF.

This chain joins TRBV29-1 and TRBJ2-1. Germline V gene lookup returns CDR1 SQVTM and CDR2 ANQGSEA. The CDR3 covers 13 residues. The CDR3 here is CSVELWGYNEQFF.

This chain uses TRBV29-1 with TRBJ2-7; TCRdb indicates TRBD1, and absent DNA this call remains unverified. The CDR3 has 15 residues. Germline-derived CDR1 and CDR2 are SQVTM and ANQGSEA. The CDR3 region is CSVNLLRQGIVEQYF.

The chain uses TRBV5-6 and TRBJ2-4. Germline CDR1 SGHDT, CDR2 YYEEEE. The CDR3 loop spans 12 amino acids. The CDR3 reads CASSLTRLDQYF.

The V and J genes are TRBV7-6 and TRBJ2-6; TCRdb calls TRBD2, which cannot be checked without DNA. Germline-derived CDR1 and CDR2 are SGHVS and FNYEAQ. The CDR3 totals 14 residues. CDR3 sequence: CASTEYTEELPLTF.

CDR3 amino acids: CASSYRDGEDEQFF. The chain combines TRBV6-5 with TRBJ2-1; lacking DNA, the TRBD2 call made by TCRdb goes unchecked. CDR1 MNHEY and CDR2 SVGAGI come from the germline V gene. CDR3 length: 14 residues.

The chain's CDR3 is CASSQDRNGDTDTQYF. The V and J genes are TRBV4-3 and TRBJ2-3. The V gene's germline CDR1 is LGHNA and CDR2 YSLEER. The CDR3 has 16 residues.

The J gene is TRBJ2-1, the V gene TRBV7-3. In germline, CDR1 is SGHTA, CDR2 FQGTGA. There are 12 residues in the CDR3. CDR3 in amino acids: CASSLVGNEQFF.

The chain uses TRBV4-1 and TRBJ2-7; no DNA is available, so the TRBD2 call from TCRdb remains unchecked. The CDR3 covers 16 residues. The germline V gene encodes CDR1 MGHRA and CDR2 YSYEKL. The CDR3 spells CASSPLLAGGFGEQYF.

The genes are TRBV7-3 and TRBJ2-2; TCRdb outputs TRBD2, but without DNA this stays unchecked. This CDR3 spans 20 amino acids. Germline CDR1 and CDR2: SGHTA and FQGTGA. This CDR3 reads CASSLTGSSGGPSNTGELFF.

The gene calls are TRBV5-1 and TRBJ2-1; TCRdb's assignment of TRBD1 cannot be checked, as there is no DNA. Germline V lookup: CDR1 SGHRS, CDR2 YFSETQ. CDR3 length equals 15 residues. CDR3 sequence reads: CASSGGQGQYNEQFF.

The chain couples TRBV3-1 to TRBJ2-7; TCRdb's assignment of TRBD2 cannot be checked, as there is no DNA. The CDR3 has 16 amino acids. The germline CDR1 and CDR2 sequences are LGHDT and YNNKEL (reference sequence). CDR3 sequence: CASSPEGWRGGLEQYF.